Listed here are 23 T cell receptor beta chains from one sample, sequenced in a study of blood T cells in healthy people across ages. Together with a sample-barcoded 5' primer, a J-beta primer mix was included in a second PCR lasting about 6 to 11 cycles. TCRdb recomputed calls from the 5' RACE reads with MiXCR, one row per CDR3 protein. The table has 1.5 million to 2 million distinct CDR3 sequences, roughly 28% seen once. Sequencing was carried out using blood. The receptors here all came from a woman aged 25 to 39 in good health.

This clonotype was found many times. The CDR3 region is CASSYGTGGIHEQYF. CDR3 nucleotide sequence: TGTGCCAGCAGTTACGGGACAGGGGGGATCCACGAGCAGTACTTC. The chain uses TRBV6-6 and TRBJ2-7; 11 bases fit TRBD1. Germline lookup yields CDR1 MNHNY and CDR2 SVGAGI (reference sequence). Trimming took 2 bases from V and 5 from J; bases not matched to a gene: 5. The CDR3 totals 15 residues.

The rearrangement links TRBV25-1 to TRBJ2-1; D might be TRBD2 (6 bases). The CDR3 has 13 residues. V was shortened by 5 bases and J by 9 bases, with 14 bases between the two germline ends. The V gene's germline CDR1 is MGHDK and CDR2 SYGVNS. CDR3 sequence (DNA): TGTGCCAGCAGTAAGGGGACTGGTGCTGAGCAGTTCTTC. Protein product: CASSKGTGAEQFF.

This clonotype was counted a few times. A read error may explain this, as a much larger clone is one base away. The rearrangement joins TRBV9 to TRBJ2-7; D uncertain. This CDR3 region has 13 residues. V was shortened by 4 bases and J by 5 bases, with 13 bases between the two germline ends. Germline loops: CDR1 SGDLS, CDR2 YYNGEE. CDR3 bases: TGTGCCAGCAGCATAGAGTATTGGGACGAGCAGTACTTC. Translated: CASSIEYWDEQYF.

The V gene is TRBV7-9, the J gene TRBJ2-5; a weak D match, TRBD2 (7 bases). Germline V gives CDR1 SEHNR, CDR2 FQNEAQ (reference sequence). With 5 bases removed from V and 11 bases from J, the gap between germline ends came to 15 bases. CDR3 length: 12 residues. CDR3 sequence reads: CASSPKGGGQYF. DNA for the CDR3: TGTGCCAGCAGCCCAAAAGGGGGAGGGCAGTACTTC.

In its sample, this clonotype was seen once. The genes are TRBV25-1 and TRBJ1-2; perhaps TRBD1 as D (6 bases). This CDR3 comprises 14 residues. Trimming shortened V by 2 bases and J by 5 bases, and 12 bases separated the two germline ends. The germline CDR1 and CDR2 sequences are MGHDK and SYGVNS. DNA of the CDR3: TGTGCCAGCAGTGAAACAGGGTGGCGGTATGGCTACACCTTC. Its translation: CASSETGWRYGYTF.

This clonotype was detected many times. The V call is TRBV20-1, the J call TRBJ2-3; D ambiguous. Deletions cut 1 base from V and 6 bases from J, with 5 bases between. CDR3 size: 11 residues. Germline CDR1 and CDR2: DFQATT and SNEGSKA (reference sequence). The CDR3 sequence is CSARAGDTQYF. Here the CDR3 DNA reads TGCAGTGCTAGAGCCGGGGATACGCAGTATTTT.

This rearrangement joins TRBV15 to TRBJ2-5, with D unclear. The CDR3 has 15 amino acids. CDR1 is LNHNV, CDR2 YYDKDF, per germline (reference sequence). The ends were cut back, 3 bases at V and 5 bases at J, with 16 bases in the middle. CDR3 coding DNA: TGTGCCACCAGCAGCCCTACAACCGCCACGGAGACCCAGTACTTC. Residues: CATSSPTTATETQYF.

The chain links TRBV7-2 to TRBJ2-5; 7 nucleotides agree with TRBD1. Germline CDR1 reads SGHTA; CDR2 reads FQGNSA. The CDR3 has 16 amino acids. The junction had 13 bases not matched to a gene; V was cut back by 5 bases and J by 4 bases. For the CDR3, the DNA is TGTGCCAGCAGCCCCGGGAACAGGGGCGGACGAGAGACCCAGTACTTC. Translation: CASSPGNRGGRETQYF.

The rearrangement uses TRBV4-1 and TRBJ2-1; possibly TRBD1 or TRBD2 for D (5 bases each). The CDR3 runs to 14 residues. Trimming cost V 0 bases and J 6 bases, with 9 bases left between them. CDR1 MGHRA and CDR2 YSYEKL come from the germline V gene. CDR3 DNA: TGCGCCAGCAGCCAAGAGGCGAGGGGCAATGAGCAGTTCTTC. Protein product: CASSQEARGNEQFF.

Only one count was recorded for this clonotype. This rearrangement joins TRBV5-1 to TRBJ1-5; D is unclear. The germline CDR1 and CDR2 sequences are SGHRS and YFSETQ. Trimming stripped 2 bases from V and 5 bases from J, with 8 bases between. The length of the CDR3 is 13 residues. The CDR3 bases are TGCGCCAGCAGCTTTAACTGGGATCAGCCCCAGCATTTT. Amino acids: CASSFNWDQPQHF.

The chain has TRBV5-1 and TRBJ2-1; TRBD1 aligns across 7 bases. Germline trimming cut 2 bases from V and 3 bases from J; bases unmatched to any gene: 8. This CDR3 has 16 amino acids. CDR1 and CDR2 (germline): SGHRS, YFSETQ. CDR3: CASSFQGVAGYNEQFF. The CDR3 DNA follows: TGCGCCAGCAGCTTCCAGGGGGTGGCGGGCTACAATGAGCAGTTCTTC.

This rearrangement joins TRBV7-2 to TRBJ2-7; 8 nucleotides agree with TRBD1. The V segment lost 6 bases and the J segment 7 bases; nucleotides outside the gene matches: 11. Germline-derived CDR1 and CDR2 are SGHTA and FQGNSA. The CDR3 consists of 14 residues. This CDR3 reads CASSPGGQINEQYF. CDR3 bases: TGTGCCAGCAGTCCAGGGGGCCAGATTAATGAGCAGTACTTC.

J is TRBJ2-1 and V is TRBV5-1, with D possibly matching TRBD2 (5 bases). The CDR3 spans 15 residues. Deletions cut 0 bases from V and 10 bases from J, with 17 bases between. Germline V gene data show CDR1 as SGHRS and CDR2 as YFSETQ. The CDR3 here is CASSLESGNTGEQFF. The CDR3 DNA reads as TGCGCCAGCAGCTTGGAATCGGGGAACACCGGGGAGCAGTTCTTC.

The chain links TRBV28 to TRBJ2-7, with 7 bases fitting TRBD1. V gave up 5 bases and J gave up 4 bases; unmatched junction bases: 11. Looked up from germline, CDR1 is MDHEN and CDR2 is SYDVKM. The CDR3 has 15 residues. CDR3 in DNA: TGTGCCAGCAGTCCTCCCGGGACAGCCCTTTACGAGCAGTACTTC. This translates into CASSPPGTALYEQYF.

The sample holds a few counts of this clonotype. V and J are TRBV11-2 and TRBJ2-5; D remains ambiguous. This CDR3 has 17 amino acids. CDR1 and CDR2 from the germline V gene are SGHAT and FQNNGV. V lost 0 bases to trimming and J lost 4 bases, with 18 bases between them. In DNA form, the CDR3 reads TGTGCCAGCAGCTTAGATCCATTAGCAGGAGAGAGAGAGACCCAGTACTTC. Protein product: CASSLDPLAGERETQYF.

Comments on this clonotype: One junction end disagrees with the germline gene, perhaps due to a read error. The chain has TRBV5-5 and TRBJ2-7; 7 nucleotides match TRBD1. Germline assignment: CDR1 SGHKS and CDR2 YYEKEE (reference sequence). This CDR3 contains 15 residues. The CDR3 DNA reads as TGTGCCAGCAGCTTGGCTGGGACAGCTTCCTACGGGCAGTACTTC. Translating gives CASSLAGTASYGQYF.

This clonotype was observed once. The chain recombines TRBV12-3 or TRBV12-4 with TRBJ2-3; D is perhaps TRBD1 or TRBD2 (5 bases each). The CDR3 is 13 residues long. The ends were cut back, 6 bases at V and 12 bases at J, with 19 bases in the middle. The CDR3 sequence is CASRASGPLGQYF. The DNA of the CDR3 is TGTGCCAGCAGGGCGTCGGGACCGCTAGGACAGTATTTT.

This clonotype was picked up many times. The chain carries TRBV29-1 and TRBJ2-1, with D possibly matching TRBD1 (6 bases). V was cut by 3 bases and J by 6 bases, with 15 bases left in between. CDR1 is SQVTM, CDR2 ANQGSEA, per germline. CDR3 size: 14 residues. This CDR3 reads CSVEKGQGSNEQFF. CDR3 nucleotides: TGCAGCGTTGAGAAGGGCCAGGGGAGCAATGAGCAGTTCTTC.

A few counts support this clonotype. The chain joins TRBV27 to TRBJ1-2; unclear D gene. The CDR3 covers 13 residues. The ends were cut back, 3 bases at V and 6 bases at J, with 11 bases in the middle. Germline V lookup: CDR1 MNHEY, CDR2 SMNVEV (reference sequence). The CDR3 sequence: CASSFGGSDGYTF. The CDR3 DNA is TGTGCCAGCAGTTTCGGCGGATCCGATGGCTACACCTTC.

In its sample, this clonotype was seen many times. The J gene is TRBJ2-7, the V gene TRBV3-1; D possibly matches TRBD1 or TRBD2 (6 bases each). The V and J ends lost 4 bases and 1 base respectively, with 14 bases between them. There are 15 residues in the CDR3. Germline assignment: CDR1 LGHDT and CDR2 YNNKEL (reference sequence). The DNA for the CDR3 is TGTGCCAGCAGCCGCCGCGGGACAAGATCCTACGAGCAGTACTTC. Encoded protein: CASSRRGTRSYEQYF.

A note on this clonotype: A read error may produce the germline difference seen at one junction end. J is TRBJ2-3 and V is TRBV7-2, with D perhaps TRBD1 (5 bases). This CDR3 is built from 18 residues. Germline-derived CDR1 and CDR2 are SGHTA and FQGNSA. The CDR3 protein is CASSLGLGGGASADTRYF. CDR3 coding DNA: TGTGCCAGCAGCTTAGGCCTTGGCGGTGGGGCGAGCGCAGATACGCGGTATTTT.

The chain combines TRBV7-2 with TRBJ1-1; 7 nucleotides align to TRBD1. The junction had 16 bases not matched to a gene; V was cut back by 5 bases and J by 10 bases. The CDR3 loop spans 15 amino acids. CDR1 is SGHTA, CDR2 FQGNSA, per germline. The CDR3 coding sequence is TGTGCCAGCAGCGCCCAACAGGGGATTTCCTCTGGAGCTTTCTTT. Translating gives CASSAQQGISSGAFF.

The genes are TRBV5-1 and TRBJ2-1, with a tentative D call TRBD1 (7 bases). Trimming left V 2 bases short and J 1 base short, with 10 bases between. There are 15 residues in the CDR3. From germline, CDR1 is SGHRS and CDR2 YFSETQ. The CDR3 coding sequence is TGCGCCAGCAGCTTCCAGGGGGGTTCCTACAATGAGCAGTTCTTC. It is translated as CASSFQGGSYNEQFF. Based on the CDR3 plus reference TRBV5-1 and TRBJ2-1, the full variable domain is KAGVTQTPRYLIKTRGQQVTLSCSPISGHRSVSWYQQTPGQGLQFLFEYFSETQRNKGNFPGRFSGRQFSNSRSEMNVSTLELGDSALYLCASSFQGGSYNEQFFGPGTRLTVL.